The 23 T cell receptor beta chains below all came from one sample that was sequenced in a study of CD8 T cells in Susac syndrome. It was with random hexamers that roughly 0.45 to 1 ug RNA was reverse transcribed. Each CDR3 protein gets one entry after TCRdb re-called the immunoSEQ multiplex PCR reads with MiXCR. In the table there are roughly 86,000 distinct CDR3 sequences, 96% of which are singletons. Specimen: CD8+ T cells from PBMCs. The source of these receptors is a human donor with Susac syndrome.

J is TRBJ1-1 and V is TRBV5-1; D is perhaps TRBD1 (5 bases). This CDR3 has 15 residues. The germline V gene encodes CDR1 SGHRS and CDR2 YFSETQ. Trimming removed 4 bases from V and 4 bases from J, with 17 bases in between. The CDR3 nucleotides are TGCGCCAGCAGCCCGGGACGGATTATACTCACTGAAGCTTTCTTT. Protein product: CASSPGRIILTEAFF.

This sequence joins TRBV29-1 and TRBJ2-2; D call uncertain. Per germline, CDR1 SQVTM and CDR2 ANQGSEA. This CDR3 contains 15 residues. The V and J ends lost 2 bases and 1 base respectively, with 11 bases between them. CDR3 coding DNA: TGCAGCGTTGAACTTGATTCCGGGAACACCGGGGAGCTGTTTTTT. It specifies CSVELDSGNTGELFF.

The J gene is TRBJ1-1, the V gene TRBV3-1, with D perhaps TRBD1 (5 bases). Germline values: CDR1 LGHDT, CDR2 YNNKEL (reference sequence). The V end was cut by 2 bases, the J end by 2 bases, with 9 bases between. This CDR3 has 14 residues. The CDR3 nucleotides read TGTGCCAGCAGCCAACGGGGGAGTAACACTGAAGCTTTCTTT. The encoded protein is CASSQRGSNTEAFF.

The rearrangement links TRBV29-1 to TRBJ2-2; 7 positions match TRBD1. V was clipped by 6 bases and J by 0 bases; unmatched bases: 4. This CDR3 comprises 14 residues. Per germline, CDR1 SQVTM and CDR2 ANQGSEA. The chain's CDR3 is CSVPGQTNTGELFF. The CDR3 DNA reads as TGCAGCGTGCCGGGACAGACGAACACCGGGGAGCTGTTTTTT.

The CDR3 coding sequence is TGCAGTGCTAGGGTGGGACAGGGTGTTTACGAGCAGTACTTC. Protein: CSARVGQGVYEQYF. The rearrangement uses TRBV20-1 and TRBJ2-7; 9 positions match TRBD1. CDR3 size: 14 residues. Germline-derived CDR1 and CDR2 are DFQATT and SNEGSKA (reference sequence). With V trimmed by 3 bases and J by 4 bases, 7 bases remained unmatched.

The gene calls are TRBV6-1 and TRBJ2-2; no definite D call. The CDR3 runs to 13 residues. V was clipped by 0 bases and J by 10 bases, with 9 bases between them. Germline V lookup: CDR1 MNHNS, CDR2 SASEGT. DNA for the CDR3: TGTGCCAGCAGTGAAGCCGACCTTCAGGAGCTGTTTTTT. Translating gives CASSEADLQELFF.

This clonotype appeared once. The rearrangement links TRBV9 to TRBJ2-2; 7 bases are a match to TRBD2. Germline values: CDR1 SGDLS, CDR2 YYNGEE. The CDR3 consists of 13 residues. V lost 9 bases, J lost 7 bases, and 9 bases stayed unmatched. The CDR3 here is CATGTTPSGELFF. The CDR3 DNA reads TGTGCCACCGGGACTACCCCTAGCGGGGAGCTGTTTTTT.

The V gene is TRBV29-1, the J gene TRBJ1-1; D is uncertain. CDR1 is SQVTM and CDR2 is ANQGSEA in the germline V gene. The CDR3 consists of 12 residues. V was cut by 6 bases and J by 0 bases, with 8 bases left in between. The CDR3 protein is CSVSEVNTEAFF. CDR3 coding DNA: TGCAGCGTATCGGAGGTGAACACTGAAGCTTTCTTT.

This clonotype was recorded only once. J is TRBJ1-5 and V is TRBV27, with unresolved D. V lost 5 bases and J 2 bases, leaving 10 bases between the germline ends. CDR3 length equals 14 residues. The germline V gene encodes CDR1 MNHEY and CDR2 SMNVEV (reference sequence). The CDR3 coding sequence is TGTGCCAGCAGTCTTATACCCGGCAATCAGCCCCAGCATTTT. Its protein is CASSLIPGNQPQHF.

The chain is built from TRBV11-3 and TRBJ2-7, with D uncertain. Trimming took 3 bases from V and 6 from J, leaving 9 bases between them. Germline loops: CDR1 SGHNT, CDR2 YENEEA. The CDR3 is 12 residues long. The CDR3 spells CASSFALPEQYF. The CDR3 nucleotides are TGTGCCAGCAGCTTCGCCCTCCCCGAGCAGTACTTC.

This chain connects TRBV29-1 to TRBJ1-2; 9 nucleotides agree with TRBD1. This CDR3 is built from 12 residues. The junction had 6 bases not matched to a gene; V was cut back by 5 bases and J by 8 bases. Germline loops: CDR1 SQVTM, CDR2 ANQGSEA. This CDR3 is CSVRTGVLGYTF. For the CDR3, the DNA is TGCAGCGTTCGGACAGGGGTACTCGGCTACACCTTC. Full variable domain (outside the CDR3, taken from reference TRBV29-1 and TRBJ1-2): SAVISQKPSRDICQRGTSLTIQCQVDSQVTMMFWYRQQPGQSLTLIATANQGSEATYESGFVIDKFPISRPNLTFSTLTVSNMSPEDSSIYLCSVRTGVLGYTFGSGTRLTVV.

The chain combines TRBV12-3 or TRBV12-4 with TRBJ1-1; D is unclear. The CDR3 sequence is 12 residues long. V lost 3 bases to trimming and J lost 3 bases, with 5 bases between them. CDR3 region: CASSFGDTEAFF. The DNA of the CDR3 is TGTGCCAGCAGTTTTGGGGACACTGAAGCTTTCTTT.

Worth noting for this clonotype: Germline and junction disagree at one end, which may indicate a read error. CDR3 DNA: TGTGCTAGCAGCTTATCGTTCGGTTATGAGACCCAGTACTTC. Protein: CASSLSFGYETQYF. The gene calls are TRBV7-7 and TRBJ2-5; D gene ambiguous. The CDR3 contains 14 residues. The germline gives CDR1 SSHAT, CDR2 FNYEAQ (reference sequence).

The V gene is TRBV5-6, the J gene TRBJ1-4, with D unresolved. CDR3 length equals 13 residues. Trimming cost V 0 bases and J 3 bases, with 3 bases left between them. Germline assignment: CDR1 SGHDT and CDR2 YYEEEE. The CDR3 reads CASSLAANEKLFF. The CDR3 DNA follows: TGTGCCAGCAGCTTGGCGGCTAATGAAAAACTGTTTTTT.

This rearrangement joins TRBV28 to TRBJ1-5; a possible D gene is TRBD1 (6 bases). Germline CDR1 MDHEN, CDR2 SYDVKM. Trimming removed 6 bases from V and 6 bases from J, with 15 bases in between. This CDR3 comprises 14 residues. The DNA of the CDR3 is TGTGCCAGCAGCCCAACAGGGCAGGGTCAGCCCCAGCATTTT. Protein: CASSPTGQGQPQHF.

The V gene is TRBV25-1, the J gene TRBJ2-1, with TRBD2 matching over 9 bases. The CDR3 loop spans 14 amino acids. With 3 bases clipped from V and 9 bases from J, the junction kept 6 bases outside the gene matches. Germline V gene data show CDR1 as MGHDK and CDR2 as SYGVNS. The CDR3 DNA reads as TGTGCCAGCAGTGACTTAGCGGGGGTTAGTGAGCAGTTCTTC. It yields the protein CASSDLAGVSEQFF.

The J gene is TRBJ1-1, the V gene TRBV4-2; D may be TRBD1 (5 bases). Trimming took 0 bases from V and 4 from J, leaving 12 bases between them. The CDR3 consists of 15 residues. Germline loops: CDR1 LGHNA, CDR2 YNFKEQ. The CDR3 sequence is CASSQDLRGVTEAFF. CDR3 coding DNA: TGTGCCAGCAGCCAAGACCTCCGAGGGGTCACTGAAGCTTTCTTT.

CDR3 in amino acids: CATSHMGGEPQHF. The CDR3 region has the DNA TGTGCCACCAGCCATATGGGCGGCGAGCCCCAGCATTTT. The chain links TRBV15 to TRBJ1-5, with no clear D. In germline, CDR1 is LNHNV, CDR2 YYDKDF (reference sequence). The CDR3 has 13 amino acids. Trimming removed 5 bases from V and 8 bases from J, with 13 bases in between.

The V call is TRBV6-2 or TRBV6-3, the J call TRBJ1-1; 10 bases line up with TRBD1. The CDR3 has 14 amino acids. V dropped 4 bases and J dropped 3; count of bases not matched to a gene: 2. Looked up from germline, CDR1 is MNHEY and CDR2 is SVGEGT. CDR3 loop: CASSWDRGYTEAFF. As DNA, the CDR3 is TGTGCCAGCAGTTGGGACAGGGGATACACTGAAGCTTTCTTT.

The CDR3 spells CASTISGEQFF. The CDR3 DNA reads as TGTGCCAGCACCATCTCGGGGGAGCAGTTCTTC. The rearrangement joins TRBV28 to TRBJ2-1; maybe TRBD2 (5 bases). Germline lookup yields CDR1 MDHEN and CDR2 SYDVKM. The CDR3 extends over 11 amino acids. Trimming stripped 7 bases from V and 10 bases from J, with 11 bases between.

The chain employs TRBV12-3 or TRBV12-4 and TRBJ1-5; D call uncertain. V was cut by 4 bases and J by 7 bases, with 8 bases left in between. The length of the CDR3 is 12 residues. CDR3 bases: TGTGCCAGCAGTTCCCCGGGACAGCCCCAGCATTTT. Amino acids: CASSSPGQPQHF.

The chain links TRBV11-2 to TRBJ1-6; D unresolved. The CDR3 extends over 16 amino acids. V dropped 3 bases and J dropped 0 bases, with 9 bases sitting between them. The germline CDR1 and CDR2 sequences are SGHAT and FQNNGV. The CDR3 nucleotides are TGTGCCAGCAGCTTCGGAGTTTCCTCCTATAATTCACCCCTCCACTTT. It specifies CASSFGVSSYNSPLHF.

The chain has TRBV12-3 or TRBV12-4 and TRBJ2-1; D is ambiguous. V lost 7 bases and J lost 8, with 18 bases in between. CDR3 size: 14 residues. CDR3 DNA: TGTGCCAGCATTACTACCCTCCGGGCATATGAGCAGTTCTTC. Protein: CASITTLRAYEQFF.